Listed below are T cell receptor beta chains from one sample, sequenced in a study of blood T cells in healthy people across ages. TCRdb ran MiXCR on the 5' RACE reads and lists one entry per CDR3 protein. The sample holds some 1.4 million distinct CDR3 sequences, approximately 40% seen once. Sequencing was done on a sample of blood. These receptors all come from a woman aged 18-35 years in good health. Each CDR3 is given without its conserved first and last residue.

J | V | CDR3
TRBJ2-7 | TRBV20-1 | SASSWVAGPTYEQY
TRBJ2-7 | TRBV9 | ASSGNLAGDYYEQY
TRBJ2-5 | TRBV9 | ASSVATGTSGGEQY
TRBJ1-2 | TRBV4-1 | ASSQDNTANYGYT
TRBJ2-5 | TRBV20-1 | SARDPLLAGDQETQY
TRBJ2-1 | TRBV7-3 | ASSLLGQGASEQF
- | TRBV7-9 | ASSLAIVETQY
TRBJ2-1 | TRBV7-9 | ASSLSGASFSFKF
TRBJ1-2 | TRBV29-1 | SVEDLISVDYGYT
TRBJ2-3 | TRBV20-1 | SGLAAPSTDTQY
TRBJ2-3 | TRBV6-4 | ASSDSTDTQY
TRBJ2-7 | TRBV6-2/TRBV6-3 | ASRRGDSYEQY
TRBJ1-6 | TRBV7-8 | ASSLTQAGTTYNSPLH
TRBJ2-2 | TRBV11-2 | ASSPWGGELF
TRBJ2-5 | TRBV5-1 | ASSPPNPGREETQY
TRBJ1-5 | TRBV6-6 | ASSYATGPKQPQH
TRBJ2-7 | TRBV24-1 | ATSDPGQGALQY
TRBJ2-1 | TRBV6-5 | ASTNGLAGDNEQF
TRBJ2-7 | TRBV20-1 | SARGGGGAYEQY
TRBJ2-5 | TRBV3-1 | ASSLSLGPQETQY
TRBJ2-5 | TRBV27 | ASKLDRGPYEQY
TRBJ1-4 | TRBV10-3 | AISERTGDEKLF
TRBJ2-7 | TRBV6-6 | ATGPAGVEQY
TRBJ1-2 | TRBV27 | ASSLAGPASSYT
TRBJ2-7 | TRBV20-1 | SARSDPYEQY
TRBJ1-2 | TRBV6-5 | ASSQTGGQGGYGYT
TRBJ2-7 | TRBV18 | ASSRGQDRLTPSEQY
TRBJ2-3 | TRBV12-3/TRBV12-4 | ASSLNPSPDGTDTQY
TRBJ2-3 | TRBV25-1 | ASSEVDREDTQY
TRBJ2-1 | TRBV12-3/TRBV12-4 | ASSLGSPGTTLNEQF
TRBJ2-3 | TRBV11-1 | ASSLMEGTTDTQY